These T cell receptor beta chains were read from a single sample in a study of vaccination and CD4 T cells after COVID-19. TCRdb ran MiXCR on the PCR reads and lists one entry per CDR3 protein. This sample has 15,000 to 20,000 distinct CDR3 sequences, with around 32% found just once. Their antigens are not known. Sequencing was performed on cultured CD4+ T cells from blood. All receptors come from a human donor with COVID-19. Each CDR3 is given with its conserved first and last residue. The D gene is left open where the match is weak. The size entry is marked missing in some rows and otherwise reads once, few, many or a size class.

v_call: TRBV11-2; j_call: TRBJ2-5; clone_size: .; d_call: TRBD1; cdr3_nt: TGTGCCAGCAGCTTAGCCCGGGACAGGGAGCTGGAGACCCAGTACTTC; cdr3_aa: CASSLARDRELETQYF
v_call: TRBV5-3; j_call: TRBJ1-6; clone_size: .; d_call: TRBD1; cdr3_nt: TGTGCCAGCAGCTTTGACGACCGGGACAGGGCCTTCGGCTCCTATAATTCACCCCTCCACTTT; cdr3_aa: CASSFDDRDRAFGSYNSPLHF
v_call: TRBV20-1; j_call: TRBJ2-2; clone_size: .; d_call: .; cdr3_nt: TGCAGTGCTAAGGTGTCAGCTCTTAACACCGGGGAGCTGTTTTTT; cdr3_aa: CSAKVSALNTGELFF
v_call: TRBV6-1; j_call: TRBJ1-2; clone_size: .; d_call: .; cdr3_nt: TGTGCCAGCAGATGGGACGGCAACTATGGCTACACCTTC; cdr3_aa: CASRWDGNYGYTF
v_call: TRBV6-5; j_call: TRBJ1-2; clone_size: .; d_call: TRBD1; cdr3_nt: TGTGCCAGCAGTTACTCGACAGGGAAAAGGATCTATGGCTACACCTTC; cdr3_aa: CASSYSTGKRIYGYTF
v_call: TRBV2; j_call: TRBJ1-5; clone_size: .; d_call: TRBD1; cdr3_nt: TGTGCCAGTTCAGGGGGGGGTAATCAGCCCCAGCATTTT; cdr3_aa: CASSGGGNQPQHF
v_call: TRBV5-6; j_call: TRBJ2-5; clone_size: .; d_call: .; cdr3_nt: TGTGCCAGCAGCTTGTTTCGGGGAGAGACCCAGTACTTC; cdr3_aa: CASSLFRGETQYF
v_call: TRBV7-8; j_call: TRBJ1-5; clone_size: .; d_call: .; cdr3_nt: TGTGCCAGCAGCCAACAGGGCGGCGCTCAGCCCCAGCATTTT; cdr3_aa: CASSQQGGAQPQHF
v_call: TRBV4-2; j_call: TRBJ1-3; clone_size: once; d_call: TRBD1; cdr3_nt: TGTGCCAGCAGCCACATCGACAGGGTCTCTGGAAACACCATATATTTT; cdr3_aa: CASSHIDRVSGNTIYF
v_call: TRBV4-1; j_call: TRBJ2-7; clone_size: few; d_call: TRBD2; cdr3_nt: TGCGCCAGCAGCCAAGCAGTGGCGGGGGTTCTCTACGAGCAGTACTTC; cdr3_aa: CASSQAVAGVLYEQYF
v_call: TRBV4-2; j_call: TRBJ2-2; clone_size: few; d_call: TRBD1; cdr3_nt: TGTGCCAGCAGCCAAGTAAGGGGGCGGACCGGGGAGCTGTTTTTT; cdr3_aa: CASSQVRGRTGELFF
v_call: TRBV20-1; j_call: TRBJ2-5; clone_size: .; d_call: .; cdr3_nt: TGCAGTGCTAGATCCGGGGGCGGGTCCCAGTACTTC; cdr3_aa: CSARSGGGSQYF
v_call: TRBV21-1; j_call: TRBJ1-3; clone_size: few; d_call: .; cdr3_nt: TGTGCCAGCAGCAGTACCGGGACAGGGGGCGCGGGGGCTGGAAACACCATATATTTT; cdr3_aa: CASSSTGTGGAGAGNTIYF
v_call: TRBV11-2; j_call: TRBJ2-7; clone_size: .; d_call: .; cdr3_nt: TGTGCCAGCAGTCAAAGGGGGGGCTTTGGGGACGAGCAGTACTTC; cdr3_aa: CASSQRGGFGDEQYF
v_call: TRBV19; j_call: TRBJ2-3; clone_size: .; d_call: .; cdr3_nt: TGTGCCAGTAGTACCGACACAGATACGCAGTATTTT; cdr3_aa: CASSTDTDTQYF
v_call: TRBV3-1; j_call: TRBJ2-5; clone_size: .; d_call: TRBD2; cdr3_nt: TGTGCCAGCAGCCCCATCGGAAGCGGGGCACAAGAGACCCAGTACTTC; cdr3_aa: CASSPIGSGAQETQYF
v_call: TRBV7-2; j_call: TRBJ2-7; clone_size: .; d_call: .; cdr3_nt: TGTGCCAGCAGCCCCGAATCCGGGGGACTCTACGAGCAGTACTTC; cdr3_aa: CASSPESGGLYEQYF
v_call: TRBV11-2; j_call: TRBJ2-1; clone_size: .; d_call: .; cdr3_nt: TGTGCCAGCACTTTACTAACCTACAATGAGCAGTTCTTC; cdr3_aa: CASTLLTYNEQFF
v_call: TRBV12-3/TRBV12-4; j_call: TRBJ2-1; clone_size: .; d_call: TRBD2; cdr3_nt: TGTGCCAGCAGTTTCCCGGGGGGCTCCTACAATGAGCAGTTCTTC; cdr3_aa: CASSFPGGSYNEQFF
v_call: TRBV6-5; j_call: TRBJ2-3; clone_size: few; d_call: .; cdr3_nt: TGTGCCAGCAGTTCACTCAGGAGCACAGATACGCAGTATTTT; cdr3_aa: CASSSLRSTDTQYF
v_call: TRBV30; j_call: TRBJ2-5; clone_size: .; d_call: TRBD1; cdr3_nt: TGTGCCTGGGACAGGGGGCTACAAGAGACCCAGTACTTC; cdr3_aa: CAWDRGLQETQYF
v_call: TRBV19; j_call: TRBJ1-5; clone_size: few; d_call: .; cdr3_nt: TGTGCCAGTAGTATATGGTCAGGGCCCGGCAATCAGCCCCAGCATTTT; cdr3_aa: CASSIWSGPGNQPQHF
v_call: TRBV11-3; j_call: TRBJ2-1; clone_size: .; d_call: TRBD2; cdr3_nt: TGTGCCAGCAGCCGCACGCAGGGGAGCGGGGGGTACAATGAGCAGTTCTTC; cdr3_aa: CASSRTQGSGGYNEQFF
v_call: TRBV7-6; j_call: TRBJ2-7; clone_size: .; d_call: TRBD1; cdr3_nt: TGTGCCAGCAGCCTCCGGACAGGCCTCTACGAGCAGTACTTC; cdr3_aa: CASSLRTGLYEQYF
v_call: TRBV25-1; j_call: TRBJ1-2; clone_size: .; d_call: .; cdr3_nt: TGTGCCAGCTGTGAATGGACGGTGAACTATGGCTACACCTTC; cdr3_aa: CASCEWTVNYGYTF
v_call: TRBV28; j_call: TRBJ1-1; clone_size: .; d_call: TRBD1; cdr3_nt: TGTGCCAGCAGATACGACAGGGGAGGAATGATGACTGAAGCTTTCTTT; cdr3_aa: CASRYDRGGMMTEAFF
v_call: TRBV20-1; j_call: TRBJ2-7; clone_size: .; d_call: .; cdr3_nt: TGCAGTGCTCCTCAGGGTTACGAGCAGTACTTC; cdr3_aa: CSAPQGYEQYF
v_call: TRBV2; j_call: TRBJ2-7; clone_size: .; d_call: .; cdr3_nt: TGTGCCAGCAAGGGTCAAAGGCCCACCCCCTACGAGCAGTACTTC; cdr3_aa: CASKGQRPTPYEQYF
v_call: TRBV7-3; j_call: TRBJ2-1; clone_size: .; d_call: .; cdr3_nt: TGTGCCAGCAGCCAGGACAGGCCGGGGAGCGGGGGCTACAATGAGCAGTTCTTC; cdr3_aa: CASSQDRPGSGGYNEQFF
v_call: TRBV7-2; j_call: TRBJ2-7; clone_size: .; d_call: .; cdr3_nt: TGTGCCAGCAGCTTAGCACAGGTAGGAGAGCAGTACTTC; cdr3_aa: CASSLAQVGEQYF
v_call: TRBV6-4; j_call: TRBJ1-2; clone_size: few; d_call: .; cdr3_nt: TGTGCCAGCAGTCTCTACACCTTC; cdr3_aa: CASSLYTF
v_call: TRBV7-7; j_call: TRBJ2-7; clone_size: few; d_call: TRBD1; cdr3_nt: TGTGCTAGCAGCGCCGGGACAGGGGGCTCCTACGAGCAGTACTTC; cdr3_aa: CASSAGTGGSYEQYF
v_call: TRBV6-1; j_call: TRBJ1-2; clone_size: .; d_call: .; cdr3_nt: TGTGCCAGTGGGAGGGAAGGGTTCTATGGCTACACCTTC; cdr3_aa: CASGREGFYGYTF
v_call: TRBV20-1; j_call: TRBJ1-2; clone_size: few; d_call: .; cdr3_nt: TGCAGTGTCGGGTCACGGGGGGGTGGTGTAATCTATGGCTACACCTTC; cdr3_aa: CSVGSRGGGVIYGYTF
v_call: TRBV2; j_call: TRBJ2-2; clone_size: few; d_call: .; cdr3_nt: TGTGCCAGCAGTCCCAGGACGAACACCGGGGAGCTGTTTTTT; cdr3_aa: CASSPRTNTGELFF
v_call: TRBV6-1; j_call: TRBJ1-5; clone_size: .; d_call: TRBD1; cdr3_nt: TGTGCCAGCAGTGAAGTTGACAGGGCCAATCAGCCCCAGCATTTT; cdr3_aa: CASSEVDRANQPQHF
v_call: TRBV24-1; j_call: TRBJ2-2; clone_size: few; d_call: TRBD2; cdr3_nt: TGTGCCACCAGTTTATACCTAGCGGGGGGAGGTACCGGGGAGCTGTTTTTT; cdr3_aa: CATSLYLAGGGTGELFF
v_call: TRBV2; j_call: TRBJ1-6; clone_size: .; d_call: TRBD1; cdr3_nt: TGTGCCAGCAGCCTGGACAGGCAATACCATAATTCACCCCTCCACTTT; cdr3_aa: CASSLDRQYHNSPLHF
v_call: TRBV7-9; j_call: TRBJ1-6; clone_size: .; d_call: .; cdr3_nt: TGTGCCAGCAGCTTAAGGCAGGGGAATAATTCACCCCTCCACTTT; cdr3_aa: CASSLRQGNNSPLHF
v_call: TRBV7-9; j_call: TRBJ1-2; clone_size: few; d_call: .; cdr3_nt: TGTGCCAGCAGCTTAGTCCGGGAGAGCCTTAAAGGCTACACCTTC; cdr3_aa: CASSLVRESLKGYTF
v_call: TRBV7-2; j_call: TRBJ2-7; clone_size: .; d_call: .; cdr3_nt: TGTGCCAGCAGCCTGCAACCGGGTCTTACCTACGAGCAGTACTTC; cdr3_aa: CASSLQPGLTYEQYF
v_call: TRBV6-5; j_call: TRBJ2-3; clone_size: few; d_call: TRBD2; cdr3_nt: TGTGCCAGCAGAGACTCGCGGGGGGGAAACACAGATACGCAGTATTTT; cdr3_aa: CASRDSRGGNTDTQYF
v_call: TRBV23-1; j_call: TRBJ1-2; clone_size: .; d_call: .; cdr3_nt: TGCGCCAGCAGTCAGTTAGGTGGCTACACCTTC; cdr3_aa: CASSQLGGYTF
v_call: TRBV7-2; j_call: TRBJ2-5; clone_size: few; d_call: TRBD2; cdr3_nt: TGTGCCAGCAGCTTAGGGGCGGGGGGTGAGACCCAGTACTTC; cdr3_aa: CASSLGAGGETQYF
v_call: TRBV6-5; j_call: TRBJ2-7; clone_size: .; d_call: .; cdr3_nt: TGTGCCAGCAGTTACTCGACCGGCACGGGAAGGTCCGAGCAGTACTTC; cdr3_aa: CASSYSTGTGRSEQYF
v_call: TRBV7-9; j_call: TRBJ1-1; clone_size: .; d_call: TRBD1; cdr3_nt: TGTGCCAGCAGCTTAGTGACAGGGTCGAACACTGAAGCTTTCTTT; cdr3_aa: CASSLVTGSNTEAFF
v_call: TRBV20-1; j_call: TRBJ1-3; clone_size: .; d_call: .; cdr3_nt: TGCAGTGCTAGACAGAGCTCTGGAAACACCATATATTTT; cdr3_aa: CSARQSSGNTIYF
v_call: TRBV7-9; j_call: TRBJ2-5; clone_size: medium-sized; d_call: TRBD2; cdr3_nt: TGTGCCAGCAGCGTTAGCGGGGTCCAAGAGACCCAGTACTTC; cdr3_aa: CASSVSGVQETQYF
v_call: TRBV23-1; j_call: TRBJ2-2; clone_size: .; d_call: .; cdr3_nt: TGCGCCAGCAGTCAATCGACGTCAAGCTCAATAATAAACCACGGGGAGCTGTTTTTT; cdr3_aa: CASSQSTSSSIINHGELFF
v_call: TRBV12-3/TRBV12-4; j_call: TRBJ1-3; clone_size: .; d_call: .; cdr3_nt: TGTGCCAGCAGTGCCCCCCCCGGAAACACCATATATTTT; cdr3_aa: CASSAPPGNTIYF
v_call: TRBV7-2; j_call: TRBJ1-2; clone_size: few; d_call: .; cdr3_nt: TGTGCCAGCAGCCCCACGGGGCAGGGCCTAGGCTACACCTTC; cdr3_aa: CASSPTGQGLGYTF
v_call: TRBV27; j_call: TRBJ2-4; clone_size: few; d_call: .; cdr3_nt: TGTGCCAGCAGGAATCTAGCCAAAAACATTCAGTACTTC; cdr3_aa: CASRNLAKNIQYF
v_call: TRBV12-3/TRBV12-4; j_call: TRBJ2-1; clone_size: .; d_call: .; cdr3_nt: TGTGCCAGCAGTTCCCACTCCAGTTCCTACAATGAGCAGTTCTTC; cdr3_aa: CASSSHSSSYNEQFF
v_call: TRBV6-1; j_call: TRBJ2-6; clone_size: .; d_call: TRBD1; cdr3_nt: TGTGCCAGCAGAGACTTAACTGGACAGGGAACATCTGGGGCCAACGTCCTGACTTTC; cdr3_aa: CASRDLTGQGTSGANVLTF
v_call: TRBV7-9; j_call: TRBJ2-7; clone_size: .; d_call: .; cdr3_nt: TGCGCCAGCACCGTAGGGGCCAACTACGAGCAGTACTTC; cdr3_aa: CASTVGANYEQYF
v_call: TRBV29-1; j_call: TRBJ1-2; clone_size: .; d_call: .; cdr3_nt: TGCAGCGTTGAGCCCCAGGGGACGTATGGCTACACCTTC; cdr3_aa: CSVEPQGTYGYTF
v_call: TRBV20-1; j_call: TRBJ2-3; clone_size: .; d_call: .; cdr3_nt: TGCAGTGCCCCAAACCGGACCCTGGGGAATACGCAGTATTTT; cdr3_aa: CSAPNRTLGNTQYF